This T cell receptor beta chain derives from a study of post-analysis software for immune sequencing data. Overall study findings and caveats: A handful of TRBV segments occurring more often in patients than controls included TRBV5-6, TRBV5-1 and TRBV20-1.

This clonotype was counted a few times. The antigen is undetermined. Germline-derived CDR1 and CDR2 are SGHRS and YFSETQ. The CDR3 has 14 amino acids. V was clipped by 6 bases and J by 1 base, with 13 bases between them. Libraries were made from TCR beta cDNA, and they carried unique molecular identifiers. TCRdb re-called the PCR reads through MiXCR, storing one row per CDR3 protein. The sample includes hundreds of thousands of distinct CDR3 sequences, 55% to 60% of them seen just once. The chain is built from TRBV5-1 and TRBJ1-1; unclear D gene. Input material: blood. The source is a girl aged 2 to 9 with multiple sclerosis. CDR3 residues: CASIALGGNTEAFF. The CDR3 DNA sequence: TGCGCCAGCATTGCCCTCGGAGGGAACACTGAAGCTTTCTTT.